Below, one T cell receptor beta chain is given with its context. Assay used: immunoSEQ multiplex PCR; TCRdb lists only in-frame clones, some missing. Seen here are about 77,000 clones, 80% observed once, and the top ten hold around 5.2%. The sample originates from a study of blood T cell repertoires in COVID-19. V was cut by 4 bases and J by 3 bases, with 9 bases left in between. Germline loops: CDR1 SGHAT, CDR2 FQDESV (reference sequence). The CDR3 runs 13 residues. The receptor was isolated from a woman in her 70s with acute or convalescent COVID-19. The chain combines TRBV11-1 with TRBJ1-2; D perhaps matches TRBD1 (6 bases). Sequencing was done on a sample of peripheral blood. The CDR3, as DNA: TGTGCCAGCAGCTCTCAGGGGTACTATGGCTACACCTTC. Its translation is CASSSQGYYGYTF.